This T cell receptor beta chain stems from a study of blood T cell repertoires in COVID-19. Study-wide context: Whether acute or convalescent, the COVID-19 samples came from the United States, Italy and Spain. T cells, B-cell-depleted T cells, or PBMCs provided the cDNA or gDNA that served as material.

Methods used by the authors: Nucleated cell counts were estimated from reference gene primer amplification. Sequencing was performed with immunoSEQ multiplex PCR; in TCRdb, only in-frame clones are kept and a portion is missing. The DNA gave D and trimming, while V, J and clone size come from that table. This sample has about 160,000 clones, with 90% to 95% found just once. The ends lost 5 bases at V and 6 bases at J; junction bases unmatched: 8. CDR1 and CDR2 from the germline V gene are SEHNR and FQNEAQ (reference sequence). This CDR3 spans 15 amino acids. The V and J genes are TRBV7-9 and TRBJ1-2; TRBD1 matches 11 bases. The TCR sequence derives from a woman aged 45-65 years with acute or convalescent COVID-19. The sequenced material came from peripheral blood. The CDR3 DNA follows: TGTGCCAGCAGCCTTGGACAGGGGGCGTCCGATGGCTACACCTTC. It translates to CASSLGQGASDGYTF.